This TCR beta chain originates from a study of T cell repertoires in cytomegalovirus infection. Turning to the study itself: From public TCR beta signatures came an indication of both CMV infection and matching HLA type. Study-wide results and limits: Public TCR beta family frequency separated CMV-and-HLA carriers, including in an independent cohort. CMV-specific TCR beta clonotypes restricted by HLA-C were the ones dominating the ex vivo response.

The V gene's germline CDR1 is MNHEY and CDR2 SVGEGT. Between the trimmed V and J ends, which lost 8 bases and 8 bases, there was a span of 9 bases. The CDR3 consists of 10 residues. A note on this clonotype: Its cognate antigen is unknown.

TCRdb reanalysed the reads using MiXCR and keeps one entry per CDR3 protein. The data show about 230,000 distinct CDR3 sequences, with 6.5% seen just once and around 6.5% held by the top ten. This chain uses TRBV6-2 or TRBV6-3 with TRBJ1-2; D remains ambiguous. This TCR was recovered from a human donor in good health (CMV status not recorded). Some clones in this sample may be carry-over from other donors' samples. Sequenced: PBMCs. The CDR3, as DNA: TGTGCCAGCGGAATCGGAGGCTACACCTTC. It translates to CASGIGGYTF.